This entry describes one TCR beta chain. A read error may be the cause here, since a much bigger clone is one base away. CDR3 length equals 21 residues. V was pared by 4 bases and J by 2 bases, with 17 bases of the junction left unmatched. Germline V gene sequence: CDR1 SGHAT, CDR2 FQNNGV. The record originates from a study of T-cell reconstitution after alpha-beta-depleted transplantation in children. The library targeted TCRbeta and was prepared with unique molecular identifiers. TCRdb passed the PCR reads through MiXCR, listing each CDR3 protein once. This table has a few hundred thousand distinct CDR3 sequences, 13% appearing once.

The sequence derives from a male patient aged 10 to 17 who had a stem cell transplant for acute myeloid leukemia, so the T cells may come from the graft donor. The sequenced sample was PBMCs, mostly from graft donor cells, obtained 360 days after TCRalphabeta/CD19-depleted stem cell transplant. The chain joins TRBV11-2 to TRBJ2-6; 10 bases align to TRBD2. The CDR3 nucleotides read TGTGCCAGCAGCTATTATGGGATAGCTTCTAGCGGGAGAACTGGGGCCAACGTCCTGACTTTC. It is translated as CASSYYGIASSGRTGANVLTF.